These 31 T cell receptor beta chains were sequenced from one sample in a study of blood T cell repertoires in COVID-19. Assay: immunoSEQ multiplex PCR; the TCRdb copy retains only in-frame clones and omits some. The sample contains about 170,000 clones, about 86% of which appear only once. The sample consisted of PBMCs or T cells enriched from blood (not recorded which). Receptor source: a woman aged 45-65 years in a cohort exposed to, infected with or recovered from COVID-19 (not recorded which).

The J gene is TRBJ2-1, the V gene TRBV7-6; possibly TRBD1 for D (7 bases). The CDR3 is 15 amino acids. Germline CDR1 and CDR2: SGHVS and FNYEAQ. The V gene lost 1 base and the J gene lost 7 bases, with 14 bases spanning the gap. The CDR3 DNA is TGTGCCAGCAGCTTAGTGGCAGGGGGGAAAAATGAGCAGTTCTTC. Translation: CASSLVAGGKNEQFF.

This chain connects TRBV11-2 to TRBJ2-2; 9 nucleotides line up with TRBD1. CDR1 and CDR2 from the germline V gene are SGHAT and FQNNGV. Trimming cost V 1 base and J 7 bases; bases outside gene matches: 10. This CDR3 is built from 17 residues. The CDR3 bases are TGTGCCAGCAGCTTAGGACAGGGGGAGACTGTGGGCGGGGAGCTGTTTTTT. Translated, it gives CASSLGQGETVGGELFF.

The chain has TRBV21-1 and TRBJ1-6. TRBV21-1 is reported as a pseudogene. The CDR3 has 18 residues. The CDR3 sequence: CASSARRDVSSYNSPLHF. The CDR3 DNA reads TGTGCCAGCAGCGCACGGAGGGACGTGAGCTCCTATAATTCACCCCTCCACTTT.

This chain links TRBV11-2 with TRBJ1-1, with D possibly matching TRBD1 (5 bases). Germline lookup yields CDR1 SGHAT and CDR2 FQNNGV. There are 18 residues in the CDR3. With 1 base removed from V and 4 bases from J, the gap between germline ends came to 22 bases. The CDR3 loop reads CASSLGVASRGGTTEAFF. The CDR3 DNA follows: TGTGCCAGCAGCTTAGGGGTAGCGTCGAGGGGAGGGACCACTGAAGCTTTCTTT.

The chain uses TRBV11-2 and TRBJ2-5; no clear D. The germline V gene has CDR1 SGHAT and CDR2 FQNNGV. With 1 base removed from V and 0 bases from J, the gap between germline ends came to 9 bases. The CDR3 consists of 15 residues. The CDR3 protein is CASSLGGVDQETQYF. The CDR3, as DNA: TGTGCCAGCAGCTTAGGAGGAGTTGACCAAGAGACCCAGTACTTC. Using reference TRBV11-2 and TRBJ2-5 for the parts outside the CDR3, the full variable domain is EAGVAQSPRYKIIEKRQSVAFWCNPISGHATLYWYQQILGQGPKLLIQFQNNGVVDDSQLPKDRFSAERLKGVDSTLKIQPAKLEDSAVYLCASSLGGVDQETQYFGPGTRLLVL.

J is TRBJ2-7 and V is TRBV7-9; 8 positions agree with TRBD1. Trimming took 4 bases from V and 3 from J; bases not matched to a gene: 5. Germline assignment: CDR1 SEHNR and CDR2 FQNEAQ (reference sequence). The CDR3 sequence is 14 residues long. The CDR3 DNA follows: TGTGCCAGCAGCTCGGACAGGGAGGTCTACGAGCAGTACTTC. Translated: CASSSDREVYEQYF.

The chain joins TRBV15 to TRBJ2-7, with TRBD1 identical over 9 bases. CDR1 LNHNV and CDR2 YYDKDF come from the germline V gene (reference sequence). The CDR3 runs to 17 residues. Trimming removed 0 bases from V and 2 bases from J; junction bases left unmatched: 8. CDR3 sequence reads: CATSRDVGQGVAYEQYF. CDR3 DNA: TGTGCCACCAGCAGAGATGTGGGACAGGGAGTAGCCTACGAGCAGTACTTC.

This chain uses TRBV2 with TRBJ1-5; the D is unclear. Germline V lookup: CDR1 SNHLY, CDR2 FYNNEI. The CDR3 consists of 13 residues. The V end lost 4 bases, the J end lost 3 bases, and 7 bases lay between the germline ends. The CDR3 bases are TGTGCCAGCAGTGGTGAGGTCAATCAGCCCCAGCATTTT. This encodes CASSGEVNQPQHF.

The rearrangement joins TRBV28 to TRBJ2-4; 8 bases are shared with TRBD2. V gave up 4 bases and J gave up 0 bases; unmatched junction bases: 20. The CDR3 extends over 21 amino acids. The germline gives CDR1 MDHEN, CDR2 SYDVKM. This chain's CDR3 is CASSSSPGLVSGMLAKNIQYF. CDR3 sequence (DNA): TGTGCCAGCAGTTCCTCCCCGGGACTAGTGTCGGGTATGCTAGCCAAAAACATTCAGTACTTC.

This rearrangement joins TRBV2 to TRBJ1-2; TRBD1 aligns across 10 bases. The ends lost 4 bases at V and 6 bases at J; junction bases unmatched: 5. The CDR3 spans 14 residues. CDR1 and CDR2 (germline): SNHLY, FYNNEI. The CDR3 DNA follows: TGTGCCAGCAGTGCCGGGACAGGGGTAAATGGCTACACCTTC. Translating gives CASSAGTGVNGYTF.

CDR3 region: CASSLAGAGRNQPQHF. The DNA for the CDR3 is TGTGCCAGCAGCTTAGCTGGGGCAGGGCGCAATCAGCCCCAGCATTTT. The J gene is TRBJ1-5, the V gene TRBV7-2, with D possibly being TRBD1 (5 bases). CDR1 and CDR2 (germline): SGHTA, FQGNSA. The CDR3 loop spans 16 amino acids. Trimming removed 0 bases from V and 2 bases from J, with 11 bases in between.

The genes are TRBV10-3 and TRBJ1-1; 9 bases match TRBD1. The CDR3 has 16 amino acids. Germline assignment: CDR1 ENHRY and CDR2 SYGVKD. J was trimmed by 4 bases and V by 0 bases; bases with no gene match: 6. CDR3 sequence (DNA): TGTGCCATCAGTGAGTCGCCGGGACAGGGAGGCACTGAAGCTTTCTTT. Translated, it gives CAISESPGQGGTEAFF.

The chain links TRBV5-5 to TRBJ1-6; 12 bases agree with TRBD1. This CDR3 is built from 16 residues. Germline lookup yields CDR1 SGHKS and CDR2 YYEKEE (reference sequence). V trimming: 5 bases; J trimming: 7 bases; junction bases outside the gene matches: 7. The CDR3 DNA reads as TGTGCCAGCAGAACGGGACAGGGGGCTTTGAATTCACCCCTCCACTTT. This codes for CASRTGQGALNSPLHF.

The CDR3 bases are TGTGCCAGCAGCTCGGGACAGGGGGGGTCAGATACGCAGTATTTT. This codes for CASSSGQGGSDTQYF. The V gene is TRBV11-3, the J gene TRBJ2-3, with 11 bases lining up with TRBD1. Germline lookup yields CDR1 SGHNT and CDR2 YENEEA. With V trimmed by 4 bases and J by 4 bases, 4 bases remained unmatched. CDR3 size: 15 residues.

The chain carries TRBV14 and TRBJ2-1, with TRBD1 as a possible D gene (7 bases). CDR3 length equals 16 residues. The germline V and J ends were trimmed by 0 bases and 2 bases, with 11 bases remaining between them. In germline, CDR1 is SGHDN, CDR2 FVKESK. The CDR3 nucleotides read TGTGCCAGCAGCCAAGAGACAGGGAGGCCCTACAATGAGCAGTTCTTC. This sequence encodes CASSQETGRPYNEQFF.

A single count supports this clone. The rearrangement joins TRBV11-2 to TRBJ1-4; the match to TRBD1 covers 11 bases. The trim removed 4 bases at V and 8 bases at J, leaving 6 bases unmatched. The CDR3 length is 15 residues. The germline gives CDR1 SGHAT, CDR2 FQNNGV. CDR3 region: CASSSAGTGGEKLFF. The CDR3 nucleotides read TGTGCCAGCAGCTCCGCCGGGACAGGGGGAGAAAAACTGTTTTTT. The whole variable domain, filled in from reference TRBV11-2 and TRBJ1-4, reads EAGVAQSPRYKIIEKRQSVAFWCNPISGHATLYWYQQILGQGPKLLIQFQNNGVVDDSQLPKDRFSAERLKGVDSTLKIQPAKLEDSAVYLCASSSAGTGGEKLFFGSGTQLSVL.

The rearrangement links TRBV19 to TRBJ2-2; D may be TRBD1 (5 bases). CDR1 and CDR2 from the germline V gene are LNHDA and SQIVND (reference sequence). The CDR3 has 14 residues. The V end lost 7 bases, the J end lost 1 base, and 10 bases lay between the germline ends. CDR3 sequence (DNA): TGTGCCAGTAATAGACAGCGGAACACCGGGGAGCTGTTTTTT. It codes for CASNRQRNTGELFF.

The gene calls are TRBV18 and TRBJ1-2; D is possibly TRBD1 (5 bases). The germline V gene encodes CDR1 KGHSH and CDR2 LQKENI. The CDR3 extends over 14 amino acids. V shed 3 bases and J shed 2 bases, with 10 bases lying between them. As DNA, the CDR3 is TGTGCCAGCTCACCTACCCGGGGGAACTATGGCTACACCTTC. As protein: CASSPTRGNYGYTF.

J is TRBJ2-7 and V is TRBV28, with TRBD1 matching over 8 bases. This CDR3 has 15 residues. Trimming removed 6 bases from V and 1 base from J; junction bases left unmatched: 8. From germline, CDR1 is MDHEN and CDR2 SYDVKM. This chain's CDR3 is CASRRIRDRSYEQYF. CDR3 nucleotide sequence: TGTGCCAGCAGACGCATCCGGGACAGGTCCTACGAGCAGTACTTC.

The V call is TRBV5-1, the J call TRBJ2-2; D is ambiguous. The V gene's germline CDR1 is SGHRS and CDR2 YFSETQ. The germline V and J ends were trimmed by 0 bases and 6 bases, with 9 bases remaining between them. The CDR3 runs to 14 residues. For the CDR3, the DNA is TGCGCCAGCAGCTTGGTGTGGTCGGCCGGGGAGCTGTTTTTT. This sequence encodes CASSLVWSAGELFF.

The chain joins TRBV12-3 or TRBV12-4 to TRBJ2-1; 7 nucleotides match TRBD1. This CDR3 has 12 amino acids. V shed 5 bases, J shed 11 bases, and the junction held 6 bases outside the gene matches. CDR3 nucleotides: TGTGCCAGCAGTGAAATGGGACAGCAGCAGTTCTTC. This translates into CASSEMGQQQFF.

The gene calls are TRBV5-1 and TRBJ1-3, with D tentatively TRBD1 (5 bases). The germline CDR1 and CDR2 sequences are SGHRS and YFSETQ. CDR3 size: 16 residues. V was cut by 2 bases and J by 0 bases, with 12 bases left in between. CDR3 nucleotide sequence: TGCGCCAGCAGCTTTTGGGGGGGTCTCTCTGGAAACACCATATATTTT. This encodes CASSFWGGLSGNTIYF.

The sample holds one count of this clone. The CDR3 coding sequence is TGTGCCAGCAGGCGGGCTTTGAATGAAAAACTGTTTTTT. Translation gives CASRRALNEKLFF. This rearrangement joins TRBV6-5 to TRBJ1-4, with D hard to call. Germline V CDR1 and CDR2: MNHEY, SVGAGI. Between the trimmed V and J ends, which lost 6 bases and 5 bases, there was a span of 10 bases. This CDR3 is built from 13 residues.

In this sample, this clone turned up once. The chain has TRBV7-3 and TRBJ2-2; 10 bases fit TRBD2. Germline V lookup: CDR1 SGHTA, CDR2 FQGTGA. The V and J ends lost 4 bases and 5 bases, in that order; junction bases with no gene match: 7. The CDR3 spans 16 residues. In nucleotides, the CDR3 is TGTGCCAGCAGCTCATCTAGCGGGGGATCAACCGGGGAGCTGTTTTTT. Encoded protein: CASSSSSGGSTGELFF.

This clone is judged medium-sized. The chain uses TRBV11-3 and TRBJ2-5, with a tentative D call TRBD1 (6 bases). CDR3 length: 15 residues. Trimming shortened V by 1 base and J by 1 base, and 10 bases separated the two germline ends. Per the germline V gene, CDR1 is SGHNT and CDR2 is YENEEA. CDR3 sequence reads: CASSLGGQPQETQYF. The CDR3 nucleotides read TGTGCCAGCAGCTTAGGCGGACAGCCCCAAGAGACCCAGTACTTC.

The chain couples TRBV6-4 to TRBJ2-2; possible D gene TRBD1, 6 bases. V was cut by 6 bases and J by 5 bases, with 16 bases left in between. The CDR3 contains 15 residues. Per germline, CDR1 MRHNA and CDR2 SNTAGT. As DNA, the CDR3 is TGTGCCAGCAGACGATATGCAGGGGAGACCGGGGAGCTGTTTTTT. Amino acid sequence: CASRRYAGETGELFF.

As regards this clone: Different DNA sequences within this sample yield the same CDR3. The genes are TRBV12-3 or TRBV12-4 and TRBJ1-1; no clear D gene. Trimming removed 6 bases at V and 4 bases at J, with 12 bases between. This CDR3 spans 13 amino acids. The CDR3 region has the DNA TGTGCCAGCAGCCTCAACGGTGGCACTGAAGCTTTCTTT. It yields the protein CASSLNGGTEAFF.

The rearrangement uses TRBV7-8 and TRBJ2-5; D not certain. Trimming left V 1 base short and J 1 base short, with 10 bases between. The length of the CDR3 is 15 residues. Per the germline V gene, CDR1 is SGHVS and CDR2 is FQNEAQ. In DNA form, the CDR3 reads TGTGCCAGCAGCTTAGTGGTACAGCCCCAAGAGACCCAGTACTTC. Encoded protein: CASSLVVQPQETQYF.

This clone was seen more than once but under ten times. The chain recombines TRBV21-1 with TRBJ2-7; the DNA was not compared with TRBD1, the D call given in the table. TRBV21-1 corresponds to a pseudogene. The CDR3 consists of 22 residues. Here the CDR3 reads CASSTKTGPGPFFRNTTYEQYF. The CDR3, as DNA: TGTGCCAGCAGCACAAAGACAGGGCCCGGACCCTTTTTCAGAAATACTACCTACGAGCAGTACTTC.

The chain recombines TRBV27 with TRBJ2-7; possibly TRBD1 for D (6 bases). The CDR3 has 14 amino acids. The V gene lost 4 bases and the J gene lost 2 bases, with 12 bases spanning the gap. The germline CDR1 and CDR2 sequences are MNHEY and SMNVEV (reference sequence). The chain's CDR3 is CASSSVQGPYEQYF. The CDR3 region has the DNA TGTGCCAGCAGTTCAGTACAGGGACCCTACGAGCAGTACTTC.

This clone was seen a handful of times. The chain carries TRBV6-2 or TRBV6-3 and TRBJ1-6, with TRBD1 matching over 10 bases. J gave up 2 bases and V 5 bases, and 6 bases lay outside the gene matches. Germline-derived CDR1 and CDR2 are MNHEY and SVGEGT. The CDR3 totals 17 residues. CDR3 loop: CASSDRDRGPYNSPLHF. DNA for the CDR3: TGTGCCAGCAGTGACCGGGACAGGGGCCCCTATAATTCACCCCTCCACTTT.